This TCR beta chain comes out of a study of cytomegalovirus exposure and HLA in healthy donors. The study ran its PCR with 60 Vbeta and 13 Jbeta primers. Assay used: immunoSEQ multiplex PCR; TCRdb lists only in-frame clones, some missing. Of tens of thousands of clones in the sample, roughly 75% were seen once. This CDR3 has 15 residues. Trimming took 7 bases from V and 4 from J; bases not matched to a gene: 7. Germline V lookup: CDR1 MRHNA, CDR2 SNTAGT. V is TRBV6-4 and J is TRBJ2-7; TRBD2 agrees at 13 bases. This TCR was sampled from a man in his fifties or sixties in good health and CMV-seropositive. The sample comprised PBMCs. The CDR3 bases are TGTGCCAGCAATGGGACTAGCGGGGTTTTGTACGAGCAGTACTTC. It is translated as CASNGTSGVLYEQYF.